Sequencing of this T cell receptor (beta chain) was carried out in a study of identical twins. Findings and limits, study-wide: Carriage of fewer insertions was seen in abundant cord blood beta clonotypes, whereas memory repertoires showed none.

To note about this clonotype: The target antigen is unknown.

Template switching added a universal primer site, and cDNA bore unique molecular identifiers. TCRdb used MiXCR to reprocess the 5' RACE reads, holding one entry per CDR3 protein. The sample contains more than 400,000 distinct CDR3 sequences, roughly 15% of which appear only once. V was trimmed by 2 bases and J by 5 bases, leaving 9 bases between them. The CDR3 has 12 amino acids. The germline V gene has CDR1 DFQATT and CDR2 SNEGSKA (reference sequence). This sample was also put to use in a study of yellow fever vaccine responses in identical twins.

The V call is TRBV20-1, the J call TRBJ2-5; maybe TRBD2 (5 bases). The sequence came from a woman between 18 and 30 years old in good health. The sample consisted of CD4+ T cells sorted from blood. The CDR3 bases are TGCAGTGCTAGACTCGGGGTGGAGACCCAGTACTTC. This translates into CSARLGVETQYF.